The entry below gives a single TCR beta chain sequence along with its context. What it recognizes is unknown. The entry originates in a study of Ad26.COV2.S vaccination and SARS-CoV-2 variants. Overall study context: COV1001, an Ad26.COV2.S trial, supplied this vaccine-arm donor. Study results and limitations: Recipients of vaccine and of placebo showed similar breadth of their non-spike TCR repertoires.

V lost 0 bases, J lost 6 bases, and 12 bases lay in between. The CDR3 consists of 14 residues. CDR1 and CDR2 (germline): SGHRS, YFSETQ. Sequencing used immunoSEQ multiplex PCR; TCRdb keeps in-frame clones, though not all of them. This sample carries some 340,000 clones, roughly 84% of them seen once, and the ten largest clones take roughly 1.9%. Treatment denoted: around 19 received Ad26.COV2.S at low or high dose, single or two shots; about 5 received placebo; per-sample allocation not given. Specimens were obtained on day 63 following the first vaccine or placebo injection. The receptor's source is a person between 18 and 65 years old who received the Ad26.COV2.S COVID-19 vaccine or a placebo. V usage is TRBV5-1 and J usage is TRBJ1-2; no reliable D call. This specimen consisted of peripheral blood, obtained in a trial of Ad26.COV2.S vaccine versus placebo. CDR3 protein: CASSLAWGDDGYTF. The CDR3 DNA reads TGCGCCAGCAGCTTGGCCTGGGGAGACGATGGCTACACCTTC.